This TCR beta chain emerged from a study of blood T cell repertoires in COVID-19. Across the study: The United States, Italy and Spain provided the acute and convalescent COVID-19 samples.

As processed by the authors: Researchers report that nucleated cell counts were estimated from reference gene primer amplification. Profiling relied on immunoSEQ multiplex PCR, and the TCRdb table lists in-frame clones only, not all of them. V, J and clone size reflect that table, while D and trimming were determined from the DNA. Here the sample spans roughly 70,000 clones, 85% to 95% being singletons. V was clipped by 1 base and J by 6 bases; unmatched bases: 8. Germline CDR1 and CDR2: SGHNT and YYREEE (reference sequence). This CDR3 has 18 residues. This clonotype was sampled from a woman in her sixties or seventies with active COVID-19. V and J are TRBV5-4 and TRBJ2-1; 15 nucleotides agree with TRBD2. The material sequenced was peripheral blood. CDR3 in amino acids: CASSLWLPGLAGGNEQFF. As DNA, the CDR3 is TGTGCCAGCAGCTTGTGGCTACCGGGACTAGCGGGAGGCAATGAGCAGTTCTTC.